The 26 T cell receptor beta chains below were found in one sample sequenced in a study of blood T cell repertoires in COVID-19. The protocol was immunoSEQ multiplex PCR, while the TCRdb copy is restricted to in-frame clones and leaves out a portion. The table lists about 190,000 clones, 75% to 95% of them singletons. The specimen was peripheral blood. The receptors here all came from a man aged 50-59 years with acute or convalescent COVID-19.

The chain combines TRBV5-1 with TRBJ2-4, with TRBD1 as a possible D gene (6 bases). Trimming shortened V by 0 bases and J by 8 bases, and 12 bases separated the two germline ends. The germline V gene encodes CDR1 SGHRS and CDR2 YFSETQ. The CDR3 covers 14 residues. In DNA, the CDR3 is TGCGCCAGCAGCTTGGCCAGGGACACGGACATTCAGTACTTC. The encoded protein is CASSLARDTDIQYF.

The chain carries TRBV4-2 and TRBJ1-6; no clear D. Between the trimmed V and J ends, which lost 1 base and 0 bases, there was a span of 10 bases. The CDR3 spans 17 residues. Germline V gives CDR1 LGHNA, CDR2 YNFKEQ. CDR3 coding DNA: TGTGCCAGCAGCCAAGCGGGGAGATACTCCTATAATTCACCCCTCCACTTT. Protein: CASSQAGRYSYNSPLHF.

This CDR3 reads CASRGTGTGVEKLFF. CDR3 DNA sequence: TGTGCCAGTAGGGGGACCGGGACAGGGGTTGAAAAACTGTTTTTT. The V gene is TRBV19, the J gene TRBJ1-4; 10 bases are shared with TRBD1. With 6 bases clipped from V and 7 bases from J, the junction kept 8 bases outside the gene matches. The CDR3 runs 15 residues. Germline assignment: CDR1 LNHDA and CDR2 SQIVND (reference sequence).

The genes are TRBV9 and TRBJ2-2; 9 nucleotides match TRBD1. V was pared by 1 base and J by 4 bases, with 5 bases of the junction left unmatched. The CDR3 has 16 residues. Germline assignment: CDR1 SGDLS and CDR2 YYNGEE. The CDR3: CASSVLDRGLTGELFF. The CDR3 DNA reads as TGTGCCAGCAGCGTATTGGACAGGGGACTCACCGGGGAGCTGTTTTTT.

The V gene is TRBV14, the J gene TRBJ1-3, with a possible D match to TRBD1 (5 bases). The germline V gene has CDR1 SGHDN and CDR2 FVKESK. This CDR3 comprises 15 residues. Trimming took 4 bases from V and 4 from J, leaving 14 bases between them. The CDR3 region is CASSPWGGSGNTIYF. Written as DNA, the CDR3 is TGTGCCAGCAGCCCCTGGGGGGGGTCCGGAAACACCATATATTTT.

This chain connects TRBV11-2 to TRBJ2-7, with 12 bases matching TRBD2. CDR1 and CDR2 (germline): SGHAT, FQNNGV. CDR3 size: 15 residues. Germline trimming cut 8 bases from V and 6 bases from J; bases unmatched to any gene: 11. CDR3: CASRGRLAGVGEQYF. The CDR3 coding sequence is TGTGCCAGCCGAGGGAGACTAGCGGGAGTAGGCGAGCAGTACTTC. The full variable domain, in which reference TRBV11-2 and TRBJ2-7 provide the parts outside the CDR3, is EAGVAQSPRYKIIEKRQSVAFWCNPISGHATLYWYQQILGQGPKLLIQFQNNGVVDDSQLPKDRFSAERLKGVDSTLKIQPAKLEDSAVYLCASRGRLAGVGEQYFGPGTRLTVT.

This chain joins TRBV19 and TRBJ2-3, with TRBD2 matching 10 bases. The CDR3 has 17 amino acids. Germline-derived CDR1 and CDR2 are LNHDA and SQIVND (reference sequence). The trim removed 3 bases at V and 4 bases at J, leaving 10 bases unmatched. CDR3: CASSIPPAAGGADTQYF. The DNA for the CDR3 is TGTGCCAGTAGTATCCCCCCAGCAGCGGGAGGGGCAGATACGCAGTATTTT.

The J gene is TRBJ2-5, the V gene TRBV6-2 or TRBV6-3, with D possibly matching TRBD2 (5 bases). Trimming shortened V by 0 bases and J by 4 bases, and 9 bases separated the two germline ends. The CDR3 has 14 amino acids. Germline loops: CDR1 MNHEY, CDR2 SVGEGT. CDR3 residues: CASSYSAGVETQYF. As DNA, the CDR3 is TGTGCCAGCAGTTACTCCGCCGGGGTAGAGACCCAGTACTTC.

This chain links TRBV30 with TRBJ2-1; TRBD2 matches 10 bases. This CDR3 is built from 18 residues. The V gene's germline CDR1 is GTSNPN and CDR2 SVGIG (reference sequence). J gave up 7 bases and V 7 bases, and 22 bases lay outside the gene matches. The CDR3 DNA reads as TGTGCCTCCCCGAGAGGGGTCTTGGAGCGGGAGGGTCGGAATGAGCAGTTCTTC. It specifies CASPRGVLEREGRNEQFF. The variable domain in full, completed from reference TRBV30 and TRBJ2-1, reads SQTIHQWPATLVQPVGSPLSLECTVEGTSNPNLYWYRQAAGRGLQLLFYSVGIGQISSEVPQNLSASRPQDRQFILSSKKLLLSDSGFYLCASPRGVLEREGRNEQFFGPGTRLTVL.

This chain links TRBV2 with TRBJ1-2, with 10 positions matching TRBD1. The CDR3 runs 15 residues. Germline V gene lookup returns CDR1 SNHLY and CDR2 FYNNEI. V was pared by 3 bases and J by 3 bases, with 4 bases of the junction left unmatched. CDR3 bases: TGTGCCAGCAGTGACCGGGGACAGGGGTACTATGGCTACACCTTC. It translates to CASSDRGQGYYGYTF. The full variable domain, completed using reference TRBV2 and TRBJ1-2, is EPEVTQTPSHQVTQMGQEVILRCVPISNHLYFYWYRQILGQKVEFLVSFYNNEISEKSEIFDDQFSVERPDGSNFTLKIRSTKLEDSAMYFCASSDRGQGYYGYTFGSGTRLTVV.

The chain has TRBV5-8 and TRBJ2-5, with 7 bases that match TRBD2. V shed 5 bases and J 3 bases; nucleotides not matched to a gene: 10. Germline lookup yields CDR1 SGHTS and CDR2 YDEGEE. CDR3 length equals 15 residues. Written as DNA, the CDR3 is TGTGCCAGCAGGGTAGCGGGTTTATTAAAAGAGACCCAGTACTTC. It is translated as CASRVAGLLKETQYF. The variable domain in full, completed from reference TRBV5-8 and TRBJ2-5, reads EAGVTQSPTHLIKTRGQQATLRCSPISGHTSVYWYQQALGLGLQFLLWYDEGEERNRGNFPPRFSGRQFPNYSSELNVNALELEDSALYLCASRVAGLLKETQYFGPGTRLLVL.

J is TRBJ2-1 and V is TRBV7-9; 9 nucleotides align to TRBD1. CDR3 size: 16 residues. V shed 4 bases, J shed 4 bases, and the junction held 8 bases outside the gene matches. CDR1 is SEHNR and CDR2 is FQNEAQ in the germline V gene (reference sequence). CDR3 protein: CASSSGTGGLYNEQFF. The CDR3, as DNA: TGTGCCAGCAGCTCCGGAACAGGGGGCTTATACAATGAGCAGTTCTTC.

The chain employs TRBV27 and TRBJ1-5, with D uncertain. From germline, CDR1 is MNHEY and CDR2 SMNVEV (reference sequence). Trimming cost V 2 bases and J 3 bases, with 5 bases left between them. CDR3 length: 13 amino acids. The CDR3 nucleotides are TGTGCCAGCAGTTTAAATATCAATCAGCCCCAGCATTTT. It encodes CASSLNINQPQHF.

The chain combines TRBV28 with TRBJ1-2, with 7 bases matching TRBD1. Germline loops: CDR1 MDHEN, CDR2 SYDVKM. CDR3 length: 15 residues. Trimming at V came to 5 bases and at J to 1 base, leaving 7 bases not matched to a gene. The CDR3 bases are TGTGCCAGCAGTCTCGACAGGGAGATTAACTATGGCTACACCTTC. Translation: CASSLDREINYGYTF.

Written as DNA, the CDR3 is TGTGCCTCGGGCGGGGGGCACAATGAGCAGTTCTTC. Amino acid sequence: CASGGGHNEQFF. The J gene is TRBJ2-1, the V gene TRBV19; 8 bases align to TRBD2. The trim removed 11 bases at V and 5 bases at J, leaving 5 bases unmatched. There are 12 residues in the CDR3. Germline CDR1 reads LNHDA; CDR2 reads SQIVND (reference sequence).

This clone turned up a few times. The J gene is TRBJ1-2, the V gene TRBV6-2 or TRBV6-3; TRBD1 is a possible D gene (5 bases). Trimming pared 2 bases from V and 10 bases from J, leaving 20 bases between. The CDR3 is made up of 15 amino acids. Looked up from germline, CDR1 is MNHEY and CDR2 is SVGEGT. DNA of the CDR3: TGTGCCAGCAGTTACCCCCGGGGGGGGACTCGGGTCTACACCTTC. Translation gives CASSYPRGGTRVYTF.

The rearrangement links TRBV27 to TRBJ2-3, with D perhaps matching TRBD2 (7 bases). CDR1 and CDR2 from the germline V gene are MNHEY and SMNVEV (reference sequence). V lost 1 base and J lost 7, with 33 bases in between. The CDR3 length is 21 residues. CDR3 coding DNA: TGTGCCAGCAGTTTATTGAGGGTAGGGCGGGGGACACTGGCTGGTCCAAATACGCAGTATTTT. Its translation: CASSLLRVGRGTLAGPNTQYF.

This clone is a singleton in its sample. The V call is TRBV28, the J call TRBJ1-1; TRBD1 is a possible D gene (6 bases). Germline V gene lookup returns CDR1 MDHEN and CDR2 SYDVKM. This CDR3 is 15 amino acids long. V was clipped by 5 bases and J by 0 bases, with 13 bases between them. This CDR3 reads CASSSGGQMNTEAFF. CDR3 sequence (DNA): TGTGCCAGCAGTAGCGGTGGACAGATGAACACTGAAGCTTTCTTT.

The chain couples TRBV6-6 to TRBJ2-2; 7 nucleotides match TRBD2. Germline CDR1 and CDR2: MNHNY and SVGAGI (reference sequence). This CDR3 has 13 amino acids. The junction had 0 bases not matched to a gene; V was cut back by 4 bases and J by 4 bases. The CDR3 nucleotides read TGTGCCAGCAGTTGGGGGGGCACCGGGGAGCTGTTTTTT. As protein: CASSWGGTGELFF.

The J gene is TRBJ2-7, the V gene TRBV10-2, with D unresolved. Trimming cost V 8 bases and J 2 bases, with 19 bases left between them. CDR3 length: 15 amino acids. Germline CDR1 and CDR2: WSHSY and SAAADI. The CDR3 coding sequence is TGCGCCAGCGCCAAATTCCCCCTAGTTACCTACGAGCAGTACTTC. Amino acid sequence: CASAKFPLVTYEQYF.

This clone showed up just once. The chain carries TRBV29-1 and TRBJ2-3; tentative D call: TRBD1 (6 bases). This CDR3 contains 16 residues. Trimming took 6 bases from V and 2 from J, leaving 21 bases between them. The germline V gene has CDR1 SQVTM and CDR2 ANQGSEA. CDR3 loop: CSVYKPAGEYTDTQYF. DNA for the CDR3: TGCAGCGTGTACAAACCGGCAGGGGAATACACAGATACGCAGTATTTT.

This clone has only one observation. The J gene is TRBJ1-1, the V gene TRBV7-9, with 9 positions matching TRBD1. The germline V gene has CDR1 SEHNR and CDR2 FQNEAQ (reference sequence). The V and J ends lost 6 bases and 5 bases, in that order; junction bases with no gene match: 4. CDR3 length: 13 amino acids. The CDR3 protein is CASRATGGTEAFF. The CDR3 region has the DNA TGTGCCAGCAGGGCGACAGGGGGAACTGAAGCTTTCTTT.

This chain joins TRBV9 and TRBJ2-1, with 10 nucleotides matching TRBD2. The V gene's germline CDR1 is SGDLS and CDR2 YYNGEE. The trim removed 4 bases at V and 8 bases at J, leaving 12 bases unmatched. There are 16 residues in the CDR3. The CDR3 DNA reads as TGTGCCAGCAGCACCTCTCCAGCGGGGGGGCAAGATGAGCAGTTCTTC. Its protein product is CASSTSPAGGQDEQFF.

The chain recombines TRBV6-1 with TRBJ1-1; D gene ambiguous. Germline loops: CDR1 MNHNS, CDR2 SASEGT. The V and J ends lost 0 bases and 1 base respectively, with 12 bases between them. The length of the CDR3 is 16 residues. The CDR3 nucleotides read TGTGCCAGCAGTGAAGCGCTCGGGGTTGGGAACACTGAAGCTTTCTTT. Protein: CASSEALGVGNTEAFF.

This chain links TRBV10-3 with TRBJ2-3; 10 bases align to TRBD2. Germline V gives CDR1 ENHRY, CDR2 SYGVKD. CDR3 length: 16 residues. J lost 2 bases, V lost 5 bases, and 7 bases had no gene match. The CDR3 region is CAISRNLAGDTDTQYF. The CDR3 coding sequence is TGTGCCATCAGTCGAAACCTAGCGGGAGACACAGATACGCAGTATTTT.

The chain combines TRBV6-5 with TRBJ2-1; tentatively, D is TRBD2 (6 bases). Trimming removed 10 bases at V and 9 bases at J, with 13 bases between. This CDR3 spans 11 amino acids. Germline V gene data show CDR1 as MNHEY and CDR2 as SVGAGI. The CDR3 reads CATLTGVEQFF. DNA for the CDR3: TGTGCCACCCTCACGGGGGTTGAGCAGTTCTTC.